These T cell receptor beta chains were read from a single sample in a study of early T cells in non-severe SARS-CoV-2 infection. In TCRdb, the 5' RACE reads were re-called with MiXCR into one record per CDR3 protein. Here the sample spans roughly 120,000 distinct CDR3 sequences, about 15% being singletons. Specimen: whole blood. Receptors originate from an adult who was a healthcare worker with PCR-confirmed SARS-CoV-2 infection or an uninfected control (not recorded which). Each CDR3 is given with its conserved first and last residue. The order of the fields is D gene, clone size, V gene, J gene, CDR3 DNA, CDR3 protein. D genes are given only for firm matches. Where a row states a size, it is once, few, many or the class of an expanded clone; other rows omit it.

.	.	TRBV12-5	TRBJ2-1	TGTGCTAGTGTTGCAGGATTGGACGAGCAGTTCTTC	CASVAGLDEQFF
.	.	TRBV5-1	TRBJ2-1	TGCGCCAGCAAAGGTCCACCTTACAATGAGCAGTTCTTC	CASKGPPYNEQFF
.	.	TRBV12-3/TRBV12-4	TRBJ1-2	TGTGCCAGCAGTTCTCAAGACTATGGCTACACCTTC	CASSSQDYGYTF
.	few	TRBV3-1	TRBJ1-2	TGTGCCAGCAGCCCCGAAGGGGGGTTTGGTGGCTACACCTTC	CASSPEGGFGGYTF
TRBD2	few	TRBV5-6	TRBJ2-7	TGTGCCAGCAGCCCAGCGGGGGGCGGCTACGAGCAGTACTTC	CASSPAGGGYEQYF
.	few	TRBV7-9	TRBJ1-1	TGTGCCAGCAGCTTAGTTAACAGTTCGCCTGAAGCTTTCTTT	CASSLVNSSPEAFF
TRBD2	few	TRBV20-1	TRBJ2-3	TGCAGTGCTAGATCCCTCTTGGCTAGCGGGAACACAGATACGCAGTATTTT	CSARSLLASGNTDTQYF
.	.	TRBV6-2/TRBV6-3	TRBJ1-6	TGTGCCAGCAGCGGGGCTTCACCCCTCCACTTT	CASSGASPLHF
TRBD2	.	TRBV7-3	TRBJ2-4	TGTGCCAGCAGCCCCGTAGCGGGGTCAAACATTCAGTACTTC	CASSPVAGSNIQYF
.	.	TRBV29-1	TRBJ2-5	TGCAGCGCCGTCAACCAAGAGACCCAGTACTTC	CSAVNQETQYF
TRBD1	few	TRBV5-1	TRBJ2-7	TGCGCCAGCAGCCTGACAGGACAGGGGTACTACGAGCAGTACTTC	CASSLTGQGYYEQYF
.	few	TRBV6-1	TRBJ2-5	TGTGCCAGCAGTGCCCAACAGCGGGAGACCCAGTACTTC	CASSAQQRETQYF
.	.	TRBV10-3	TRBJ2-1	TGTGCCATCCGAGGCATAGCGTCCTACAATGAGCAGTTCTTC	CAIRGIASYNEQFF
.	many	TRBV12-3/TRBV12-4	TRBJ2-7	TGTGCCAGCAGTTTTTACCCTACAGGGCCGAACTACGAGCAGTACTTC	CASSFYPTGPNYEQYF
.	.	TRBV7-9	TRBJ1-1	TGTGCCAGCAGCTCCGGGGCCCTGAACACTGAAGTTTTCTTT	CASSSGALNTEVFF
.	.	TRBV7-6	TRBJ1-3	TGTGCCAGCAGCTCCTCGAGGTCTGGAAACACCATATATTTT	CASSSSRSGNTIYF
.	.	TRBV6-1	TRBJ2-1	TGTGCCAGCACAAACCCACGGGGGGCCTTAGGGGATGAGCAGTTCTTC	CASTNPRGALGDEQFF
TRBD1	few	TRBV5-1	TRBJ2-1	TGCGCCAGCAGCGTTGACAGGGATATTGGTGAGCAGTTCTTC	CASSVDRDIGEQFF
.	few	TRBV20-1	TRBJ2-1	TGCAGTGCTAGAGAAACCCGCGGAGCGTGGGAGCAGTTCTTC	CSARETRGAWEQFF
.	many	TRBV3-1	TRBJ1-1	TGTGCCAGCAGCCAAGCAAGGACTGAAGCTTTCTTT	CASSQARTEAFF
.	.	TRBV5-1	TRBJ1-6	TGCGCCAGCAGCTTGGAAGGAGTTTCACCCCTCCACTTT	CASSLEGVSPLHF
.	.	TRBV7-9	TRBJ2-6	TGTGCCAGCAGGCCTGACGGCACTGGGGCCAACGTCCTGACTTTC	CASRPDGTGANVLTF
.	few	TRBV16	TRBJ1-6	TGTGCCAGCAGCCAAAGGAGAGACATTCTCAATTCACCCCTCCACTTT	CASSQRRDILNSPLHF
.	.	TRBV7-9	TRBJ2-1	TGTGCCAGCAGCTTAGTGTTTGAGCAGTTCTTC	CASSLVFEQFF
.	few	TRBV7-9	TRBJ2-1	TGTGCCAGCAGCCTTACGACTAGAGTTATCAATGAGCAGTTCTTC	CASSLTTRVINEQFF
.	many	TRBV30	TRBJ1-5	TGTGCCTGGAGTCGCGCGGGGCTCAATCAGCCCCAGCATTTT	CAWSRAGLNQPQHF
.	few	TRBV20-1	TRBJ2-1	TGCAGTGCTAGAGGACAGTACAATGAGCAGTTCTTC	CSARGQYNEQFF
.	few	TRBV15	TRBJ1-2	TGTGCCACGAGCGGGACGGCGTTAAGCTATGGCTACACCTTC	CATSGTALSYGYTF
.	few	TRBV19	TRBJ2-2	TGTGCCAGTAGTATCCCGAACACCGGGGAGCTGTTTTTT	CASSIPNTGELFF
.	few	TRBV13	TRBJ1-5	TGTGCCAGCAGCTTAAAGGGCAGCAATCAGCCCCAGCATTTT	CASSLKGSNQPQHF
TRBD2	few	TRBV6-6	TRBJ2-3	TGTGCCAGCAGTGGCCCGGTACTTGCGGGGGGCCGCCAGGATACGCAGTATTTT	CASSGPVLAGGRQDTQYF
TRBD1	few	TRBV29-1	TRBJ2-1	TGCAGCGCAGGGACAGGCCACAATGAGCAGTTCTTC	CSAGTGHNEQFF
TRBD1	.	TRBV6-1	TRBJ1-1	TGTGCCAGCAGGCTGACAGGGATCAACACTGAAGCTTTCTTT	CASRLTGINTEAFF
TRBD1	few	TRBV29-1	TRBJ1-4	TGCAGCGTTGTCTCCGGGACAGATAATGAAAAACTGTTTTTT	CSVVSGTDNEKLFF
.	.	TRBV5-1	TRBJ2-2	TGCGCCAGCAGCTATGGACCCCTCCGCGGGGACACCGGGGAGCTGTTTTTT	CASSYGPLRGDTGELFF
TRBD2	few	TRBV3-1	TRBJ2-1	TGTGCCAGCAGCCGCCGACTAGCGGGGAACAATGAGCAGTTCTTC	CASSRRLAGNNEQFF
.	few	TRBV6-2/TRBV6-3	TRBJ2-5	TGTGCCAGCAGTTGGGGACGATTCCAAGAGACCCAGTACTTC	CASSWGRFQETQYF
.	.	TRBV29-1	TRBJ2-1	TGCAGCGTTGAAGCTACGTCCCCCCCCTTCTTC	CSVEATSPPFF
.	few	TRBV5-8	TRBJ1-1	TGTGCCAGCACCCGCGGGGCTGAAGCTTTCTTT	CASTRGAEAFF
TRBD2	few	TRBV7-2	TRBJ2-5	TGTGCCAGCAGCTCTGCCGGGGGGGCCCCGTCCCAGTACTTC	CASSSAGGAPSQYF
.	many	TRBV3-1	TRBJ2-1	TGTGCCAGCAGCCAAGCTTATGAGCAGTTCTTC	CASSQAYEQFF